This T cell receptor beta chain was found in a study of blood T cell repertoires in COVID-19. Seattle's enrolled individuals joined amid active infection and were then monitored longitudinally. CDR1 is ENHRY, CDR2 SYGVKD, per germline. The CDR3 extends over 16 amino acids. The V end lost 3 bases, the J end lost 2 bases, and 14 bases lay between the germline ends. Original handling: Amplification of reference gene primers provided the estimated nucleated cell counts. Assay used: immunoSEQ multiplex PCR; TCRdb lists only in-frame clones, some missing. From that table come the V and J calls and clone size; the DNA was used to work out D and trimming. The sample includes around 190,000 clones, around 75% seen only once; the top ten take roughly 5.7%.

The sequence derives from a woman aged 40 to 55 with COVID-19, enrolled during active disease. V and J are TRBV10-3 and TRBJ1-5; D unresolved. Sequenced: peripheral blood. The CDR3 DNA follows: TGTGCCATCAGTGAACGAGAGGTATTCGGCAATCAGCCCCAGCATTTT. Its protein product is CAISEREVFGNQPQHF.